These T cell receptor beta chains were read from a single sample in a study of identical twins. MiXCR was run by TCRdb on the 5' RACE reads, yielding one entry per CDR3 protein. In the table there are under 1 million distinct CDR3 sequences, 9% to 15% of which are singletons. A further study also used this sample, focusing on yellow fever vaccine responses in identical twins.

Sample: PBMCs. All receptors derive from a woman aged 18-29 years in good health. The CDR3 runs from the conserved cysteine through the conserved F or W. The D gene is left open where the match is weak. Clone size is shown for a subset of rows, as once, few, many or a class of expanded clone.

j_call v_call cdr3_length clone_size d_call cdr3_aa cdr3_nt
TRBJ1-4 TRBV4-1 16 few NA CASSQVVDGGNEKLFF TGCGCCAGCAGCCAAGTCGTGGACGGAGGCAATGAAAAACTGTTTTTT
TRBJ1-6 TRBV5-1 13 few NA CASSTNVNSPLHF TGCGCCAGCAGCACGAATGTTAATTCACCCCTCCACTTT
TRBJ2-3 TRBV5-1 15 many NA CASSLGGVSTDTQYF TGCGCCAGCAGCTTGGGGGGAGTGAGCACAGATACGCAGTATTTT
TRBJ2-1 TRBV10-3 17 few TRBD2 CAISDPGLADSYNEQFF TGTGCCATCAGTGACCCAGGACTAGCGGACTCCTACAATGAGCAGTTCTTC
TRBJ2-5 TRBV3-1 14 few TRBD1 CASSQEQGVGTQYF TGTGCCAGCAGCCAGGAGCAGGGGGTTGGGACCCAGTACTTC
TRBJ2-7 TRBV20-1 12 NA NA CSATRDGLWMHF TGCAGTGCTACCAGAGACGGCTTATGGATGCACTTC
TRBJ2-7 TRBV6-1 14 NA TRBD2 CASSSAGGPYEQYF TGTGCCAGCAGTAGCGCGGGAGGGCCTTACGAGCAGTACTTC
TRBJ2-1 TRBV6-1 15 NA TRBD2 CASSRTSGRAGEQFF TGTGCCAGCAGTAGGACTAGCGGGAGGGCAGGTGAGCAGTTCTTC
TRBJ2-2 TRBV9 13 NA TRBD1 CASTDRVAGELFF TGTGCCAGCACCGACAGGGTGGCCGGGGAGCTGTTTTTT
TRBJ2-5 TRBV5-1 14 few NA CASSLVGESETQYF TGCGCCAGCAGCTTGGTGGGTGAGTCGGAGACCCAGTACTTC
TRBJ2-2 TRBV10-3 14 NA NA CATHRDGNTGELFF TGTGCCACCCACCGGGACGGGAACACCGGGGAGCTGTTTTTT
TRBJ2-5 TRBV7-6 15 few NA CASSTRGTQQETQYF TGTGCCAGCAGCACCCGCGGGACGCAACAAGAGACCCAGTACTTC
TRBJ2-3 TRBV15 11 few NA CATSATDTQYF TGTGCCACCAGTGCCACAGATACGCAGTATTTT
TRBJ2-3 TRBV3-1 17 few NA CASSTPNGGKNTDTQYF TGTGCCAGCAGCACCCCGAATGGCGGGAAGAACACAGATACGCAGTATTTT
TRBJ2-7 TRBV3-1 13 few NA CASSQTRSYEQYF TGTGCCAGCAGCCAAACTAGATCCTACGAGCAGTACTTC
TRBJ2-3 TRBV20-1 15 NA TRBD2 CSARALSSGRQGQYF TGCAGTGCTAGAGCCCTTTCTAGCGGGAGGCAGGGGCAGTATTTT
TRBJ1-1 TRBV6-1 15 NA NA CASTPQATGNTEAFF TGTGCCAGCACCCCACAAGCGACAGGGAACACTGAAGCTTTCTTT
TRBJ2-5 TRBV3-1 17 few TRBD2 CASSQEGIAGNQETQYF TGTGCCAGCAGCCAAGAAGGGATAGCGGGAAACCAAGAGACCCAGTACTTC
TRBJ1-3 TRBV4-1 17 NA NA CASSRAGVVISGNTIYF TGCGCCAGCAGCCGGGCGGGGGTTGTAATCTCTGGAAACACCATATATTTT
TRBJ2-1 TRBV11-2 14 few TRBD2 CASSRPGLVGEQFF TGTGCCAGCAGCAGACCGGGACTAGTTGGTGAGCAGTTCTTC
TRBJ2-1 TRBV21-1 13 NA NA CATPPHLGNEQFF TGTGCCACCCCCCCTCACCTCGGGAATGAGCAGTTCTTC
TRBJ1-1 TRBV12-3/TRBV12-4 12 NA TRBD1 CASKDRGAEAFF TGTGCCAGCAAGGACAGGGGGGCTGAAGCTTTCTTT
TRBJ2-3 TRBV14 16 NA NA CASSQYWGDETDTQYF TGTGCCAGCAGCCAATATTGGGGGGATGAAACAGATACGCAGTATTTT
TRBJ2-1 TRBV27 12 NA NA CAGNAVACEQFF TGTGCCGGCAACGCGGTGGCTTGTGAGCAGTTCTTC
TRBJ2-7 TRBV27 14 few NA CASSLGTSPTEQYF TGTGCCAGCAGTTTGGGGACTTCTCCTACCGAGCAGTACTTC
TRBJ1-2 TRBV7-8 15 NA NA CASSSRGAGPNGYTF TGTGCCAGCAGCTCCCGGGGGGCAGGACCAAATGGCTACACCTTC
TRBJ1-1 TRBV29-1 13 few NA CSVEGRVSSEAFF TGCAGCGTTGAAGGGCGGGTATCCTCTGAAGCTTTCTTT
TRBJ2-5 TRBV7-8 14 NA TRBD2 CASSIPSGQETQYF TGTGCCAGCAGCATCCCTAGCGGCCAAGAGACCCAGTACTTC
TRBJ2-7 TRBV6-2/TRBV6-3 16 NA TRBD2 CASSYRPSGQSYEQYF TGTGCCAGCAGTTACCGTCCTAGCGGGCAATCCTACGAGCAGTACTTC
TRBJ2-5 TRBV11-2 14 few NA CASRRPGRRETQYF TGTGCCAGCAGGCGCCCAGGGAGGAGAGAGACCCAGTACTTC
TRBJ2-2 TRBV12-3/TRBV12-4 15 NA NA CASSFGGGGTGELFF TGTGCCAGCAGTTTTGGGGGTGGTGGCACCGGGGAGCTGTTTTTT
TRBJ2-3 TRBV4-2 19 few TRBD2 CASSPIGAGEGAGTDTQYF TGTGCCAGCAGCCCCATTGGAGCGGGAGAAGGGGCCGGCACAGATACGCAGTATTTT
TRBJ2-3 TRBV5-1 13 NA NA CASGSPSTDTQYF TGCGCCAGCGGGTCCCCCTCCACAGATACGCAGTATTTT
TRBJ2-1 TRBV5-1 20 NA TRBD2 CASSLGWGQSPLAGYHEQFF TGCGCCAGCAGCTTGGGATGGGGGCAGTCTCCATTAGCGGGATATCATGAGCAGTTCTTC